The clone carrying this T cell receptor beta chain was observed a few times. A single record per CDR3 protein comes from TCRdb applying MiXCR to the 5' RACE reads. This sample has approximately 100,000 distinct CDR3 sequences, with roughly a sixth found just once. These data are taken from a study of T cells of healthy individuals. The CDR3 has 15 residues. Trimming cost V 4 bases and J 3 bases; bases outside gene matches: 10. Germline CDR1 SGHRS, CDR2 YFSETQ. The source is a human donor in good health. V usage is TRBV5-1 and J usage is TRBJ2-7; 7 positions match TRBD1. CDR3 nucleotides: TGCGCCAGCAGCGCATGGAGACAGGGCGTCTACGAGCAGTACTTC. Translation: CASSAWRQGVYEQYF.